This T cell receptor (beta chain) is from a study of identical twins. Findings and caveats of the study: Researchers caution that invariant MAIT and iNKT cells could partly confound zero-insertion analyses. Within monozygotic twins, out-of-frame TCR alpha sharing was underestimated by the models. Beta out-of-frame twin sharing showed a weaker excess.

One entry per CDR3 protein, called by TCRdb with MiXCR from the 5' RACE reads. This table has some 590,000 distinct CDR3 sequences, approximately 9.6% appearing once. For this clonotype: Its antigen is undetermined.

Everyone who gave samples was a healthy Caucasian. These same data were also listed under a study on yellow fever vaccine responses in identical twins.

The sample comprised PBMCs. The receptor was isolated from a woman aged 18-35 years in good health.

As DNA, the CDR3 is TGTGCCAGCTCACCCTCCCGAGGGACTGAAGCTTTCTTT. Translation gives CASSPSRGTEAFF. The chain couples TRBV18 to TRBJ1-1; D uncertain. This CDR3 spans 13 amino acids. Trimming pared 3 bases from V and 5 bases from J, leaving 10 bases between. Germline values: CDR1 KGHSH, CDR2 LQKENI.